Below, 2 T cell receptor beta chains from the same sample are listed, as sequenced in a study of beta chain features in type 1 diabetes. cDNA synthesis used the whole RNA isolate, giving expressed TCRB sequences. The protocol was immunoSEQ multiplex PCR, while the TCRdb copy is restricted to in-frame clones and leaves out a portion. The table records around 340,000 clones, 6.5% to 10% of them present only once. The specimen sequenced was central memory CD4+ T cells from blood. These receptors all stem from a woman between 18 and 30 years old in good health.

This clone was counted a few times. The chain employs TRBV6-1 and TRBJ1-5; D might be TRBD1 (6 bases). CDR3 length: 13 amino acids. V lost 7 bases to trimming and J lost 5 bases, with 12 bases between them. Germline assignment: CDR1 MNHNS and CDR2 SASEGT. The CDR3, as DNA: TGTGCCAGCATTAGGGGGGGAGATCAGCCCCAGCATTTT. Protein sequence: CASIRGGDQPQHF.

The chain couples TRBV5-6 to TRBJ2-5, with 9 nucleotides matching TRBD1. The V gene's germline CDR1 is SGHDT and CDR2 YYEEEE. V trimming: 1 base; J trimming: 5 bases; junction bases outside the gene matches: 12. This CDR3 has 17 residues. The CDR3: CASSLYGRTGGHETQYF. The DNA for the CDR3 is TGTGCCAGCAGCTTGTATGGGCGAACAGGGGGCCATGAGACCCAGTACTTC.